This T cell receptor (beta chain) appears in the sequencing data of a study of blood T cells in healthy people across ages (dated by TCRdb to about 2015). Regarding the study in general: In model experiments, template switching captured roughly one uniquely barcoded TCR beta cDNA molecule for every two T cells. Using deep sequencing normalized with unique cDNA molecular identifiers, the study measured how TCR beta repertoire diversity changes with age. The donors were divided into four age groups: young (average around 16 years), middle-aged (about 39), aged (roughly 60) and long-lived (82). To avoid experimental bias, donors of different ages were spread randomly across the sequencing lanes. Two additional independent replicas of 1 million unique cDNA reads from the same blood draw were analyzed for two donors (one aged 18 to 29 and one aged 80 or older).

Overall study results and their limits: Observed TCR beta diversity per million T cells fell roughly linearly with age, and a significant reduction was already apparent by age about 36. Estimates of total diversity from one million sequenced T cells were regarded as lower bounds and underestimates. Compared with the aged group, more naive CD4+ T cells, fewer expanded clones and increased TCR diversity were shown by the long-lived group, suggesting age selection. Since profiling was done on bulk unsorted PBMCs, naive and antigen-experienced compartments could not be conclusively compared. Because the CMV infection status of the donors was unknown, age-related changes in expanded clonotypes may potentially have been confounded. There was a strong correlation between observed TCR beta diversity and the percentage of naive T cells measured by flow cytometry.

The method was 5' RACE. TCRdb lists the instrument as Illumina HiSeq 2500. A second PCR of roughly 7 to 11 cycles was performed with a sample-barcoded 5' primer and a J-beta primer mix. A unique molecular identifier was introduced onto each TCR beta cDNA molecule by a template-switch 5' adaptor carrying 12 random nucleotides. Each sample yielded at least 2.5 million CDR3-containing paired-end reads. First-strand cDNA synthesis was performed from all RNA using the Mint cDNA synthesis kit, with priming by a TRBC-specific oligonucleotide. After uracil-DNA glycosylase treatment, a first 18-cycle PCR used universal primers M1SS and BC2_uni_R on all cDNA. The source study handled its data this way. Normalization of each sample was performed by random selection of 1 million high-quality reads, each carrying a distinct molecular identifier. Reads with shared molecular identifiers were discarded instead of being binned into consensus sequences. CDR3 identification, clonotype clustering and error correction used MiTCR with a Q25 quality threshold and the strictest error-elimination algorithm. A nonparametric unseen species model using Euler transformation provided a lower-bound estimate of total TCR beta diversity. TCRdb reran the public reads through fastp at Q25 and MiXCR, keeping productive beta chains. Each CDR3 protein appears once, grouped with its most common genes and DNA. The V and J calls come from TCRdb's annotation, not from the publication. The sample contains about 1.7 million distinct CDR3 sequences, about 30% of them found a single time. Approximately 7.7% of the sample is held by the ten biggest clonotypes.

Measured from the cysteine to the phenylalanine, the CDR3 is 14 residues long. Here the CDR3 DNA is all that survives: 42 bases in frame from base 1. V drops 2 bases and J drops 7 bases, leaving 12 bases in between. CDR1 and CDR2 are drawn from the germline V gene: MNHEY, SVGAGI. Donors were 39 systemically healthy Caucasian individuals from Russia aged roughly 6 to 100 years. About 9.8 milliliters of peripheral blood were drawn from each donor into EDTA-treated Vacutainer tubes. Ficoll-Paque density-gradient centrifugation was used to isolate PBMCs, with at least 7 million per sample. Trizol reagent was used to extract total RNA from PBMCs, with at least 5 micrograms per sample. For every donor, flow cytometry on a PBMC aliquot measured the percentage of naive CD45RAhigh/CD27high T cells. Notes on this clonotype: It lacks a known antigen. No much larger clone is present one base from it, and per-base qualities are unavailable.

This receptor chain uses TRBV6-5 and TRBJ1-5; no D gene can be assigned with confidence. The sequenced sample was blood. The receptor was isolated from a woman aged 30 to 39 in good health. Read as DNA, the sequence is TGTGCCAGCAGTTACGTGCCTACTCAGCAGCCCCAGCATTTT. It encodes CASSYVPTQQPQHF.